One sample yielded the 10 T cell receptor beta chains listed below, sequenced in a study of T cell clusters in autoimmune cytopenias. Some 38,000 genome equivalents of blood DNA were amplified for TRB. One tube held mixed TRB-A and TRB-B primer pools for touch-down PCR. TCRdb reprocessed the multiplex PCR reads; each CDR3 protein has one entry and no DNA is given. Its table lists 9,500 to 15,000 distinct CDR3 sequences. These data were also reused for a study on T cell repertoires in aging, cancer and after chemotherapy.

The source material was peripheral blood. The receptor set was obtained from a human donor in good health.

The rearrangement uses TRBV12-3 or TRBV12-4 and TRBJ1-5; TCRdb designates TRBD1, a call that cannot be tested without DNA. The CDR3 consists of 14 residues. The CDR3: CASSPTGNNQPQHF.

The chain joins TRBV10-2 to TRBJ2-3; TCRdb outputs TRBD2, but without DNA this stays unchecked. The CDR3 covers 15 residues. CDR1 WSHSY and CDR2 SAAADI come from the germline V gene. This chain's CDR3 is CASQAGDGSSDTQYF.

The chain carries TRBV12-3 or TRBV12-4 and TRBJ2-7; TCRdb's D call, TRBD1, is unchecked because there is no DNA. The CDR3 is 14 residues long. CDR3: CASSLTGMGYEQYF.

This clonotype is called medium-sized based on its frequency. The gene calls are TRBV6-5 and TRBJ2-7; the D call of TRBD1 rests on TCRdb alone, since no DNA is present to check it. The CDR3 extends over 13 amino acids. Germline-derived CDR1 and CDR2 are MNHEY and SVGAGI. The chain's CDR3 is CASSPLDDGEQYF.

This chain joins TRBV12-3 or TRBV12-4 and TRBJ1-1. The CDR3 contains 13 residues. CDR3 in amino acids: CASSLVLLAEAFF.

According to its frequency, this clonotype is medium-sized (0.01 to 0.1%). J is TRBJ2-7 and V is TRBV7-2; TCRdb calls TRBD2, which cannot be checked without DNA. The CDR3 contains 15 residues. Germline CDR1 reads SGHTA; CDR2 reads FQGNSA. CDR3 loop: CASSLLAGGSYEQYF.

This clonotype is called medium-sized based on its frequency. This chain connects TRBV20-1 to TRBJ1-1. Germline CDR1 is DFQATT and CDR2 is SNEGSKA (reference sequence). This CDR3 has 12 amino acids. Here the CDR3 reads CSARRHNTEAFF.

Its frequency marks this clonotype as medium-sized. This chain connects TRBV7-2 to TRBJ1-6; TCRdb reports TRBD1, a call that lacks DNA to check it against. CDR1 SGHTA and CDR2 FQGNSA come from the germline V gene. The CDR3 covers 17 residues. CDR3 amino acids: CASSSTSPGTGGSPLHF.

The chain has TRBV11-2 and TRBJ1-4. The germline CDR1 and CDR2 sequences are SGHAT and FQNNGV. There are 13 residues in the CDR3. The chain's CDR3 is CASSPDVYEKLFF.

The chain joins TRBV20-1 to TRBJ1-4. Germline assignment: CDR1 DFQATT and CDR2 SNEGSKA (reference sequence). The CDR3 spans 13 residues. Here the CDR3 reads CSAREGFNEKLFF.